The 29 T cell receptor beta chains below were found in one sample sequenced in a study of T cells in women clearing cervical HPV infection. Method: immunoSEQ multiplex PCR; TCRdb's copy keeps in-frame clones and lacks some. This sample's clone table lists under 50,000 clones. The sequenced sample was blood buffy coat. These receptors were collected from a woman aged 18-70 years with a cervical HPV16 infection that either progressed to CIN3+ or cleared (not recorded which).

This CDR3 is CSARDPYLGQGKYTF. CDR3 DNA, as far as it was read: TGCAGTGCTAGAGATCCATACTTAGGACAGGGGAAG. This sequence joins TRBV20-1 and TRBJ1-2; 9 bases align to TRBD1. The read halts 3 residues ahead of the CDR3 end, with the missing end drawn from the germline J gene. This CDR3 has 15 residues. Germline loops: CDR1 DFQATT, CDR2 SNEGSKA (reference sequence).

In regard to this clone: The read ends 3 residues before the CDR3 terminus; that terminus is restored from the germline J gene. The J gene is TRBJ2-1, the V gene TRBV7-9; D is uncertain. The V end was cut by 5 bases, the J end by 9 bases, with 11 bases between. Germline CDR1 and CDR2: SEHNR and FQNEAQ (reference sequence). The CDR3 sequence is 12 residues long. CDR3 region: CASSGRVIEQFF. Partial CDR3 DNA: TGTGCCAGCAGCGGTCGGGTGATTGAG.

Details on this clone: The sequenced fragment ends 3 residues before the CDR3 boundary, so the rest is inferred from the germline J gene. This chain uses TRBV29-1 with TRBJ2-2, with 9 bases matching TRBD1. CDR1 and CDR2 from the germline V gene are SQVTM and ANQGSEA. This CDR3 comprises 18 residues. The CDR3 loop is CSVEEGGQGRLGGEKLFF. The part of the CDR3 DNA that was read is TGCAGCGTTGAAGAAGGGGGACAGGGTAGGCTAGGAGGTGAAAAG.

Points on this clone: Read sequence stops 3 residues before the CDR3 end, and the germline J gene provides the missing end. The chain uses TRBV7-3 and TRBJ1-1; 9 bases fit TRBD1. Losses at the gene ends were 3 bases for V and 6 bases for J; bases not matched to a gene: 5. The CDR3 spans 14 residues. Germline V lookup: CDR1 SGHTA, CDR2 FQGTGA. CDR3 DNA (partial): TGTGCCAGCAGCTTGACAGGGGGGCTTTCTGAA. Its translation: CASSLTGGLSE. The whole CDR3 is CASSLTGGLSEAFF.

The CDR3 loop is CSASGGAKETQYF. The part of the CDR3 DNA that was read is TGCAGTGCTAGCGGGGGGGCTAAAGAGACC. The J gene is TRBJ2-5, the V gene TRBV20-1, with TRBD2 identical over 8 bases. The observed sequence ends 3 residues before the CDR3 terminus, with the missing tail filled in from the germline J gene. The CDR3 sequence is 13 residues long. CDR1 is DFQATT, CDR2 SNEGSKA, per germline (reference sequence). V was pared by 3 bases and J by 3 bases, with 3 bases of the junction left unmatched.

The part of the CDR3 DNA that was read is TGTGCCAGCAGTTTTCTCGGGACATCAGGAGGC. This codes for CASSFLGTSGG. The full CDR3 sequence reads CASSFLGTSGGYTF. This chain uses TRBV27 with TRBJ1-2; D is possibly TRBD1 (6 bases). Read coverage stops 3 residues before the CDR3 terminus; the germline J gene supplies the remainder. Looked up from germline, CDR1 is MNHEY and CDR2 is SMNVEV (reference sequence). The CDR3 runs to 14 residues.

Note on this clone: The CDR3 end lies 3 residues beyond the end of the read and is filled in from the germline J gene. J is TRBJ2-3 and V is TRBV7-9; TRBD1 matches at 8 bases. CDR3 length: 15 residues. CDR1 and CDR2 (germline): SEHNR, FQNEAQ (reference sequence). The CDR3 reads CASSYRGTTAETQYF. Incomplete CDR3 DNA: TGTGCCAGCAGCTACAGGGGGACGACGGCGGAGACG.

A note on this clone: The read ends 3 residues shy of where the CDR3 ends; the end is completed using the germline J gene. The chain couples TRBV20-1 to TRBJ2-2, with D possibly matching TRBD1 (6 bases). The CDR3 spans 19 residues. Germline CDR1 reads DFQATT; CDR2 reads SNEGSKA (reference sequence). The CDR3 sequence: CSASSTGQGFSSGANVLFF. The CDR3 DNA, read in part, is TGCAGTGCGTCATCTACAGGGCAGGGCTTCAGCTCTGGGGCCAACGTG.

Turning to this clone: The read terminates 3 residues before the CDR3 end, so the remaining end is supplied by the germline J gene. The chain joins TRBV7-9 to TRBJ2-4, with 9 bases matching TRBD1. The CDR3 length is 14 residues. Germline V CDR1 and CDR2: SEHNR, FQNEAQ (reference sequence). The CDR3 region is CASSLGQGLYGQYF. Incomplete CDR3 DNA: TGTGCCAGCAGCTTGGGACAGGGCCTCTATGGT.

About this clone: The CDR3 end lies 3 residues beyond the end of the read and is filled in from the germline J gene. The rearrangement joins TRBV5-1 to TRBJ2-2; 7 positions match TRBD2. Per germline, CDR1 SGHRS and CDR2 YFSETQ. J gave up 0 bases and V 3 bases, and 8 bases lay outside the gene matches. CDR3 length: 17 residues. CDR3 amino acids: CASSSGRGIANTGELFF. The CDR3 bases that were read are TGCGCCAGCAGCTCAGGGCGGGGGATCGCGAACACCGGGGAG.

Notes on this clone: The read is 3 residues too short to cover the CDR3 end, so that end is filled in from the germline J gene. The V gene is TRBV16, the J gene TRBJ1-1; TRBD1 aligns across 12 bases. Per germline, CDR1 KGHSY and CDR2 FQNENV. With 3 bases clipped from V and 6 bases from J, the junction kept 2 bases outside the gene matches. This CDR3 has 14 amino acids. The CDR3 reads CASSQGQGAAEAFF. The sequenced CDR3 bases are TGTGCCAGCAGCCAGGGACAGGGGGCCGCTGAA.

Incomplete CDR3 DNA: TGCGCCAGCAGTCAATCAAGCCAGGGAATTGTCGTGACTTACGAG. It translates to CASSQSSQGIVVTYE. The complete CDR3 reads CASSQSSQGIVVTYEQYF. The rearrangement uses TRBV23-1 and TRBJ2-7; weak D call: TRBD1 (5 bases). The CDR3 end is not reached by the read, which stops 3 residues before it; the germline J gene fills it in. TRBV23-1 is labeled an ORF, and its function is uncertain. The V end was cut by 0 bases, the J end by 4 bases, with 22 bases between. This CDR3 is built from 18 residues.

As concerns this clone: The CDR3 extends 3 residues past the end of the read, so its final part is completed from the germline J gene. The V gene is TRBV18, the J gene TRBJ2-7; 12 positions match TRBD2. Trimming removed 2 bases from V and 0 bases from J; junction bases left unmatched: 5. The CDR3 extends over 17 amino acids. CDR1 and CDR2 (germline): KGHSH, LQKENI. The CDR3 loop is CASSPTSGGSSSYEQYF. CDR3 DNA (partial): TGTGCCAGCTCACCAACTAGCGGGGGGTCCAGCTCCTACGAG.

Of note for this clone: The read finishes 3 residues shy of the CDR3 end, and the germline J gene is used to complete it. This sequence joins TRBV30 and TRBJ1-1; D is undetermined. V lost 1 base and J lost 6, with 9 bases in between. The germline gives CDR1 GTSNPN, CDR2 SVGIG (reference sequence). The CDR3 is 12 residues long. CDR3 loop: CAWSGGRPEAFF. Partial CDR3 DNA: TGTGCCTGGAGTGGCGGTAGACCTGAA.

Note on this clone: The CDR3 goes on 3 residues after the read ends, and that part is filled in from the germline J gene. The chain uses TRBV20-1 and TRBJ2-3, with 9 bases aligning to TRBD1. In germline, CDR1 is DFQATT, CDR2 SNEGSKA (reference sequence). CDR3 length: 15 residues. The ends lost 0 bases at V and 3 bases at J; junction bases unmatched: 4. CDR3 DNA, as far as it was read: TGCAGTGCTAGAGACGGACAGGGGCTAACAGATACG. It translates to CSARDGQGLTDT. The full CDR3 protein is CSARDGQGLTDTQYF.

On this clone itself: The CDR3 goes on 3 residues after the read ends, and that part is filled in from the germline J gene. The chain recombines TRBV19 with TRBJ1-2; D might be TRBD1 (5 bases). The CDR3 loop spans 12 amino acids. Germline V lookup: CDR1 LNHDA, CDR2 SQIVND (reference sequence). Partial CDR3 DNA: TGTGCCAGTTCTAGCGGGGGATACGAC. Its protein is CASSSGGYD. The entire CDR3 reads CASSSGGYDYTF.

To note about this clone: The CDR3 end falls 3 residues outside the read, so it is completed with the germline J gene. V usage is TRBV5-1 and J usage is TRBJ2-1; unclear D gene. Germline V gives CDR1 SGHRS, CDR2 YFSETQ. V lost 4 bases and J lost 9, with 17 bases in between. The CDR3 loop spans 14 amino acids. The CDR3 bases that were read are TGCGCCAGCAGCCTGTCGGCTATTCGCGGTGAG. Its protein product is CASSLSAIRGE. The whole CDR3 reads CASSLSAIRGEQFF.

In the case of this clone: The read comes to an end 3 residues before the CDR3 does, leaving the germline J gene to fill in the end. This chain links TRBV2 with TRBJ1-6; a possible D gene is TRBD1 (6 bases). Trimming cost V 10 bases and J 3 bases, with 16 bases left between them. The germline V gene encodes CDR1 SNHLY and CDR2 FYNNEI. The CDR3 contains 15 residues. The part of the CDR3 DNA that was read is TGTGCCACCAAGCCTAGGGGGAACTATAATTCACCC. This encodes CATKPRGNYNSP. The full-length CDR3 reads as CATKPRGNYNSPLHF.

CDR3 DNA (partial): TGTGCCAGCTCACCTGATCTGGACAGGGGA. It is translated as CASSPDLDRG. The CDR3, in full, reads CASSPDLDRGAFF. This chain joins TRBV18 and TRBJ1-1, with 9 bases fitting TRBD1. Coverage ceases 3 residues before the CDR3 finishes, and the germline J gene fills in the end. From germline, CDR1 is KGHSH and CDR2 LQKENI. The CDR3 totals 13 residues.

Concerning this clone itself: Sequencing ends 3 residues short of the CDR3 end; the germline J gene provides the rest. The chain carries TRBV6-4 and TRBJ2-3; 9 nucleotides match TRBD1. The V gene end was trimmed by 5 bases and the J gene end by 5 bases; junction bases not matched to a gene: 8. Germline V gene lookup returns CDR1 MRHNA and CDR2 SNTAGT. The CDR3 sequence is 15 residues long. The CDR3 region is CASSPQGAQGDTQYF. The sequenced part of the CDR3 DNA is TGTGCCAGCAGTCCACAGGGGGCGCAGGGAGATACG.

On this clone: Read data end 3 residues before the CDR3 end; the end is taken from the germline J gene. The chain combines TRBV6-2 or TRBV6-3 with TRBJ1-2; D call uncertain. Trimming took off 5 bases at V and 7 bases at J, with 8 bases between the two ends. The CDR3 length is 11 residues. CDR1 MNHEY and CDR2 SVGEGT come from the germline V gene. The part of the CDR3 DNA that was read is TGTGCCAGCAGTAATTCCATTGGC. It encodes CASSNSIG. The entire CDR3 sequence reads CASSNSIGYTF.

With regard to this clone: Coverage ceases 3 residues before the CDR3 finishes, and the germline J gene fills in the end. The V and J genes are TRBV20-1 and TRBJ2-5, with D hard to call. The length of the CDR3 is 14 residues. Germline V CDR1 and CDR2: DFQATT, SNEGSKA (reference sequence). Trimming took 3 bases from V and 2 from J, leaving 13 bases between them. The CDR3: CSASLTQTQETQYF. Incomplete CDR3 DNA: TGCAGTGCTAGTCTTACGCAGACTCAAGAGACC.

Turning to this clone: Sequencing ends 3 residues short of the CDR3 end; the germline J gene provides the rest. This rearrangement joins TRBV28 to TRBJ2-3; TRBD2 might be the D (6 bases). Germline V gene sequence: CDR1 MDHEN, CDR2 SYDVKM. The CDR3 sequence is 14 residues long. Trimming removed 6 bases from V and 1 base from J, with 11 bases in between. Here the CDR3 reads CASSPQRGTDTQYF. The CDR3 bases that were read are TGTGCCAGCAGCCCTCAGCGGGGCACAGATACG.

CDR3 DNA, as far as it was read: TGCAGCGTTCGGCTCGGGGTAGCCTACGAG. Translating gives CSVRLGVAYE. The entire CDR3 sequence reads CSVRLGVAYEQYF. This chain links TRBV29-1 with TRBJ2-7, with a possible D match to TRBD2 (5 bases). The read falls 3 residues short of the CDR3 end, and the missing part is taken from the germline J gene. The V gene lost 5 bases and the J gene lost 2 bases, with 13 bases spanning the gap. Germline V lookup: CDR1 SQVTM, CDR2 ANQGSEA. CDR3 length: 13 residues.

The DNA read from the CDR3 is TGTGCCAGTATAGGGATCTCTGGGGCCAACGTG. This translates into CASIGISGANV. The entire CDR3 is CASIGISGANVLFF. This chain joins TRBV19 and TRBJ2-2; a possible D gene is TRBD1 (5 bases). From the germline J gene comes the end of the CDR3, since the read stops 3 residues before it. CDR1 LNHDA and CDR2 SQIVND come from the germline V gene (reference sequence). The CDR3 runs 14 residues.

As for this clone: The read terminates 3 residues before the CDR3 end, so the remaining end is supplied by the germline J gene. The rearrangement links TRBV5-4 to TRBJ2-3; 8 positions match TRBD2. Germline lookup yields CDR1 SGHNT and CDR2 YYREEE (reference sequence). This CDR3 comprises 16 residues. V gave up 3 bases and J gave up 4 bases; unmatched junction bases: 10. CDR3 region: CASSSTQRGRSDTQYF. The sequenced part of the CDR3 DNA is TGTGCCAGCAGCTCCACTCAGCGGGGGAGGTCAGATACG.

Note on this clone: The read gets to within 3 residues of the CDR3 end, and the germline J gene fills in the rest. The genes are TRBV5-8 and TRBJ2-5; 7 positions match TRBD1. CDR1 and CDR2 (germline): SGHTS, YDEGEE. The V segment lost 3 bases and the J segment 5 bases; nucleotides outside the gene matches: 10. The CDR3 runs to 15 residues. The part of the CDR3 DNA that was read is TGTGCCAGCAGCTCCCGACAGGGTAGTCTGGAGACC. Protein: CASSSRQGSLET. The full CDR3 reads CASSSRQGSLETQYF.

A note on this clone: The sequenced fragment ends 3 residues before the CDR3 boundary, so the rest is inferred from the germline J gene. The chain joins TRBV19 to TRBJ1-1; 7 bases line up with TRBD1. Germline lookup yields CDR1 LNHDA and CDR2 SQIVND (reference sequence). This CDR3 spans 12 amino acids. The CDR3 bases that were read are TGTGCCAGACAGGGGACGGCCTACGAG. As protein: CARQGTAYE. The CDR3, in full, reads CARQGTAYEAFF. The full variable domain, rest sourced from reference TRBV19 and TRBJ1-1, is DGGITQSPKYLFRKEGQNVTLSCEQNLNHDAMYWYRQDPGQGLRLIYYSQIVNDFQKGDIAEGYSVSREKKESFPLTVTSAQKNPTAFYLCARQGTAYEAFFGQGTRLTVV.

Comments on this clone: Coverage ceases 3 residues before the CDR3 finishes, and the germline J gene fills in the end. The chain recombines TRBV6-1 with TRBJ2-7; D not resolved. Germline V gene data show CDR1 as MNHNS and CDR2 as SASEGT. There are 13 residues in the CDR3. V was cut by 6 bases and J by 2 bases, with 11 bases left in between. The CDR3 loop reads CASSEPETYEQYF. The CDR3 DNA, read in part, is TGTGCCAGCAGCGAACCAGAGACCTACGAG.